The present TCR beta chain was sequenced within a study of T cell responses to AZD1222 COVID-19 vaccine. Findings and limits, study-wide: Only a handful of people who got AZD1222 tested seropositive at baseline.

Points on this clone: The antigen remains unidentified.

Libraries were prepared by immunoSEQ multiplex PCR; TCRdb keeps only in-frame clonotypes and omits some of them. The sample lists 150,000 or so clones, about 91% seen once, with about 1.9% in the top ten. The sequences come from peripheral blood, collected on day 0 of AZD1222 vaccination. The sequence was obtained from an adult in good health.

Here the CDR3 reads CASSPTNSPLHF. As DNA, the CDR3 is TGTGCCAGCAGCCCTACTAATTCACCCCTCCACTTT. This chain uses TRBV7-9 with TRBJ1-6, with D unclear. Trimming stripped 5 bases from V and 6 bases from J, with 5 bases between. CDR1 SEHNR and CDR2 FQNEAQ come from the germline V gene (reference sequence). CDR3 length: 12 amino acids.